A selection of T cell receptor beta chains follows, all from one sample in a study of blood T cell repertoires in COVID-19. Some clones are missing from TCRdb's copy, which holds only in-frame ones; the method was immunoSEQ multiplex PCR. Among approximately 500,000 clones, around 90% were seen once, and the ten largest hold about 8.2%. Sequencing used peripheral blood. All receptors derive from a woman aged 45-59 years with COVID-19, enrolled during active disease. Each CDR3 is given with its conserved first and last residue. The D gene is left open where the match is weak. Not all rows give a size; the values are once, few, many and, for expanded clones, a class.

TRBJ1-2	-	12	-	TRBV30	CAWSPTPEGYTF	TGTGCCTGGAGTCCAACCCCAGAAGGCTACACCTTC
TRBJ1-2	-	13	-	TRBV27	CASRLSANYGYTF	TGTGCCAGCAGACTGTCTGCTAACTATGGCTACACCTTC
TRBJ1-5	once	16	TRBD1	TRBV6-2/TRBV6-3	CASSWDRARSNQPQHF	TGTGCCAGCAGTTGGGACAGGGCTAGGAGCAATCAGCCCCAGCATTTT
TRBJ2-7	-	11	-	TRBV30	CAWTQQGEQYF	TGTGCCTGGACCCAACAGGGCGAGCAGTACTTC
TRBJ2-2	-	17	-	TRBV10-3	CAISYPAGTPNTGELFF	TGTGCCATCAGCTACCCCGCCGGGACTCCGAACACCGGGGAGCTGTTTTTT
TRBJ2-1	once	13	-	TRBV12-3/TRBV12-4	CASTGTTYNEQFF	TGTGCCAGCACCGGGACAACCTACAATGAGCAGTTCTTC
TRBJ2-7	-	12	-	TRBV3-1/TRBV3-2	CASSQDPNEQYF	TGTGCCAGCAGCCAAGATCCCAACGAGCAGTACTTC
TRBJ2-2	once	15	-	TRBV18	CASSPRRENTGELFF	TGTGCCAGCTCACCAAGGAGGGAGAACACCGGGGAGCTGTTTTTT
TRBJ2-1	-	15	-	TRBV5-4	CASSRGRGNRNEQFF	TGTGCCAGCAGCCGCGGCAGGGGCAATAGGAATGAGCAGTTCTTC
TRBJ2-7	-	15	-	TRBV5-5	CASSLDTGITYEQYF	TGTGCCAGCAGCTTGGATACAGGGATCACCTACGAGCAGTACTTC
TRBJ1-5	once	14	-	TRBV21-1	CASSLGRGDQPQHF	TGTGCCAGCAGTTTGGGACGGGGGGATCAGCCCCAGCATTTT
TRBJ2-6	-	15	-	TRBV3-1/TRBV3-2	CASSHPSSGANVLTF	TGTGCCAGCAGCCATCCTAGCTCTGGGGCCAACGTCCTGACTTTC
TRBJ2-7	-	15	-	TRBV5-1	CASRPSPDTAYEQYF	TGCGCCAGCCGACCCTCTCCGGACACAGCCTACGAGCAGTACTTC
TRBJ1-6	-	15	-	TRBV5-1	CASSSEGRVRSPLHF	TGCGCCAGCAGCTCGGAGGGGAGGGTTCGATCACCCCTCCACTTT
TRBJ2-7	few	15	TRBD1	TRBV19	CASSMRGQVGYEQYF	TGTGCCAGTAGTATGCGTGGACAGGTTGGGTACGAGCAGTACTTC
TRBJ1-2	-	12	-	TRBV15	CATSTQGRGYTF	TGTGCCACCAGCACCCAGGGCCGCGGCTACACCTTC
TRBJ2-5	-	16	-	TRBV24-1	CATSSRLAGPQETQYF	TGTGCCACCAGTTCTCGGTTGGCAGGTCCCCAAGAGACCCAGTACTTC
TRBJ2-5	-	14	-	TRBV7-9	CASSWEQGWETQYF	TGTGCCAGCAGCTGGGAGCAAGGGTGGGAGACCCAGTACTTC
TRBJ1-2	once	15	TRBD1	TRBV24-1	CATSARTGEDYGYTF	TGTGCCACCAGTGCCCGGACAGGGGAGGACTATGGCTACACCTTC
TRBJ2-5	few	16	TRBD1	TRBV5-4	CASSLRVVQGEDTQYF	TGTGCCAGCAGCTTAAGAGTTGTACAGGGGGAAGATACCCAGTACTTC
TRBJ1-2	-	12	-	TRBV15	CATSRGSYGYTF	TGTGCCACCAGCAGGGGGAGCTATGGCTACACCTTC
TRBJ2-6	-	15	TRBD1	TRBV9	CASSRTGSGANVLTF	TGTGCCAGCAGTCGGACAGGGTCTGGGGCCAACGTCCTGACTTTC
TRBJ2-7	-	12	-	TRBV6-5	CASSRQTYEQYF	TGTGCCAGCAGTCGCCAGACCTACGAGCAGTACTTC
TRBJ2-7	-	16	-	TRBV5-5	CASSPRGPPSSYEQYF	TGTGCCAGCAGCCCACGGGGTCCTCCCTCCTCCTACGAGCAGTACTTC
TRBJ2-2	few	12	TRBD1	TRBV9	CASSQGAGELFF	TGTGCCAGCAGCCAGGGGGCCGGGGAGCTGTTTTTT
TRBJ2-3	-	15	-	TRBV6-5	CASSSTGGRTDTQYF	TGTGCCAGCAGTAGCACCGGGGGGCGCACAGATACGCAGTATTTT
TRBJ2-3	-	15	TRBD2	TRBV5-1	CASSSSGFSTDTQYF	TGCGCCAGCAGCAGTAGCGGGTTTAGCACAGATACGCAGTATTTT
TRBJ2-7	-	15	TRBD1	TRBV25-1	CASGNPDRGLDEQYF	TGTGCCAGCGGTAACCCGGACAGGGGTCTCGACGAGCAGTACTTC
TRBJ1-5	once	15	-	TRBV10-3	CAISEGREGNQPQHF	TGTGCCATCAGTGAGGGCAGGGAGGGGAATCAGCCCCAGCATTTT
TRBJ2-1	once	14	TRBD2	TRBV25-1	CASTSSGGYNEQFF	TGTGCCAGCACCTCTAGCGGGGGCTACAATGAGCAGTTCTTC
TRBJ2-2	-	14	-	TRBV27	CASKEAGGTGELFF	TGTGCCAGCAAGGAAGCCGGGGGCACCGGGGAGCTGTTTTTT